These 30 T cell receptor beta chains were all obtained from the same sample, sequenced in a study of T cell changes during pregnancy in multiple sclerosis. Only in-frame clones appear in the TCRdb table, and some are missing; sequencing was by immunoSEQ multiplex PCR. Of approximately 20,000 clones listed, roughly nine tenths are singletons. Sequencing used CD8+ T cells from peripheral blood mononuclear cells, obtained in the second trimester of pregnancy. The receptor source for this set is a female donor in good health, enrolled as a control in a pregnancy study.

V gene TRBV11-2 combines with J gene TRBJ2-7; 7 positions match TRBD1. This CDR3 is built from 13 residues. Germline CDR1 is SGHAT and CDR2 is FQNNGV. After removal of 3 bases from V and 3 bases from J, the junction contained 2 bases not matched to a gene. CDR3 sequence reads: CASSFYRGYEQYF. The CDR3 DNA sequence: TGTGCCAGCAGCTTCTACAGGGGCTACGAGCAGTACTTC.

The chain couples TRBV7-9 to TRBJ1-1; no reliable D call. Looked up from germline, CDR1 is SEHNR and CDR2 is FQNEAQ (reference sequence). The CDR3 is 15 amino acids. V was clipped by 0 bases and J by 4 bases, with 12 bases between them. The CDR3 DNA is TGTGCCAGCAGCTTAGCGTTTAAGGAGGGCACTGAAGCTTTCTTT. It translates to CASSLAFKEGTEAFF.

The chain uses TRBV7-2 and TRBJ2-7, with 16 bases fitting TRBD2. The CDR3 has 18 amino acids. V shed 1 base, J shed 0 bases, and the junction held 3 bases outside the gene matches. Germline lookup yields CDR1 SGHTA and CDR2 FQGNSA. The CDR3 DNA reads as TGTGCCAGCAGCTTAGTGGGGACTAGCGGGAGGGTCTCCTACGAGCAGTACTTC. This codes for CASSLVGTSGRVSYEQYF.

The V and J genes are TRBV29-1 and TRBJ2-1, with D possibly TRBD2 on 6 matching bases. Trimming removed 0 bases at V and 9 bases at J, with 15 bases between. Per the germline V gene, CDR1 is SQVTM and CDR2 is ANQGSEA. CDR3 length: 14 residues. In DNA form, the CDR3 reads TGCAGCGTTGAAGAAGGCGGCGCCGGGGGTGAGCAGTTCTTC. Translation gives CSVEEGGAGGEQFF.

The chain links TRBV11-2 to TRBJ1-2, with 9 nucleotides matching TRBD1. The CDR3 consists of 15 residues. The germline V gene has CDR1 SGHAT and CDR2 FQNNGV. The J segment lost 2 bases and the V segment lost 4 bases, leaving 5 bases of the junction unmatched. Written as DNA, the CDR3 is TGTGCCAGCAGCTCAACCGGGACAGGGAACTATGGCTACACCTTC. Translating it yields CASSSTGTGNYGYTF. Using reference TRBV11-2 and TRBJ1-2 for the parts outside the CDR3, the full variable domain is EAGVAQSPRYKIIEKRQSVAFWCNPISGHATLYWYQQILGQGPKLLIQFQNNGVVDDSQLPKDRFSAERLKGVDSTLKIQPAKLEDSAVYLCASSSTGTGNYGYTFGSGTRLTVV.

This CDR3 reads CASRVRGGGNYGYTF. CDR3 bases: TGTGCCAGCAGGGTTAGAGGCGGAGGAAACTATGGCTACACCTTC. This chain uses TRBV28 with TRBJ1-2; D is unclear. With 6 bases removed from V and 2 bases from J, the gap between germline ends came to 16 bases. This CDR3 has 15 residues. Germline CDR1 and CDR2: MDHEN and SYDVKM.

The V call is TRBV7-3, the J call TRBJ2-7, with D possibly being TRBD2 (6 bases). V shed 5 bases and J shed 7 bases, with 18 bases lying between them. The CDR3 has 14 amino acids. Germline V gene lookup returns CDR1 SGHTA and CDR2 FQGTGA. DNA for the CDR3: TGTGCCAGCAGCCCCGGACTACTCGAGGAGGAGCAGTACTTC. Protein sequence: CASSPGLLEEEQYF.

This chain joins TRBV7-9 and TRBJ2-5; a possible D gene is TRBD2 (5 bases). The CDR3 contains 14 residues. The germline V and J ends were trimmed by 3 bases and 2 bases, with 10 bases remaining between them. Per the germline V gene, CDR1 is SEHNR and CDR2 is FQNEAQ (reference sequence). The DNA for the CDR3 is TGTGCCAGCAGCTTGAGGGCTCGGCAAGAGACCCAGTACTTC. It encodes CASSLRARQETQYF.

The DNA of the CDR3 is TGCGCCAGCAGCCAAGATCTCACTGAAGCTTTCTTT. Its protein is CASSQDLTEAFF. The chain joins TRBV4-1 to TRBJ1-1; no definite D call. Germline CDR1 and CDR2: MGHRA and YSYEKL. The V end lost 0 bases, the J end lost 4 bases, and 3 bases lay between the germline ends. This CDR3 region has 12 residues.

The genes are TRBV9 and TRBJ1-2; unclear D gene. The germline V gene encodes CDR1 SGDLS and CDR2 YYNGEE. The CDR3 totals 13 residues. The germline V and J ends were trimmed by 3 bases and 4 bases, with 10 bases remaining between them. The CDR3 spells CASSGALSYGYTF. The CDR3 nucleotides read TGTGCCAGCAGCGGGGCGCTGAGCTATGGCTACACCTTC.

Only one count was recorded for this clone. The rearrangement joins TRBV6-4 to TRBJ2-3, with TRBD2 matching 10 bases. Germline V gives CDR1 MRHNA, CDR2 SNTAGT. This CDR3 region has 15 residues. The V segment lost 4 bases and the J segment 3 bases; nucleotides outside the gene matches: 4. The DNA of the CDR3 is TGTGCCAGCAGTGTTTCTAGCGGGAGTACAGATACGCAGTATTTT. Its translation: CASSVSSGSTDTQYF.

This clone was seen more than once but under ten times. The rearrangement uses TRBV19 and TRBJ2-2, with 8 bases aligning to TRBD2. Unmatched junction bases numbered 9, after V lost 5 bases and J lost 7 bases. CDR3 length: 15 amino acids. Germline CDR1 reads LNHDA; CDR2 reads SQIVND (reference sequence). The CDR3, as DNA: TGTGCCAGTAGTTTCCCAAGCGGGGGAGGCGGGGAGCTGTTTTTT. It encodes CASSFPSGGGGELFF.

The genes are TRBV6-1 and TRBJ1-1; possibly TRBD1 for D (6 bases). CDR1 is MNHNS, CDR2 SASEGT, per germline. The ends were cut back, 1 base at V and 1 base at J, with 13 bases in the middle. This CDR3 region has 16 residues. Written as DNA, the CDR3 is TGTGCCAGCAGTGAAGAGGGGGGGGCGGGGAACACTGAAGCTTTCTTT. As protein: CASSEEGGAGNTEAFF.

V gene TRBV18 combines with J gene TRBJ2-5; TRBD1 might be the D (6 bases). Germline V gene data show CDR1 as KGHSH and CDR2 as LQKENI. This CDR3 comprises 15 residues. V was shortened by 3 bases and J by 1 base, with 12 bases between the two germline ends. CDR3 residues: CASSPRQESQETQYF. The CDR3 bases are TGTGCCAGCTCACCGCGACAGGAGTCCCAAGAGACCCAGTACTTC. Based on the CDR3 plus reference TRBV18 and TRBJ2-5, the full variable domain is NAGVMQNPRHLVRRRGQEARLRCSPMKGHSHVYWYRQLPEEGLKFMVYLQKENIIDESGMPKERFSAEFPKEGPSILRIQQVVRGDSAAYFCASSPRQESQETQYFGPGTRLLVL.

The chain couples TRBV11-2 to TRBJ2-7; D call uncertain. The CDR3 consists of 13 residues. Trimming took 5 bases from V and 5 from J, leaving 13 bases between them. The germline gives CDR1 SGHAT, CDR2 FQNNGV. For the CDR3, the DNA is TGTGCCAGCAGCCACGTATCCCAGGACGAGCAGTACTTC. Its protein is CASSHVSQDEQYF.

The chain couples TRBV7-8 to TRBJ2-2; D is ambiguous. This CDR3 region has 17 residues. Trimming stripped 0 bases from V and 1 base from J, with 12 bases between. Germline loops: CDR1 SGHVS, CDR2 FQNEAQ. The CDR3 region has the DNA TGTGCCAGCAGCTTAGCGAGAACCTACCAGAACACCGGGGAGCTGTTTTTT. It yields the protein CASSLARTYQNTGELFF.

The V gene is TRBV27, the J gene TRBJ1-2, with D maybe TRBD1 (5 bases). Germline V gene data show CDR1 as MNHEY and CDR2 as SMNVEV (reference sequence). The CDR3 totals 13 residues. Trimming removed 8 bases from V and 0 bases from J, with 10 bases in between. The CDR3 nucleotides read TGTGCCAGCGCGGACACCGCTAACTATGGCTACACCTTC. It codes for CASADTANYGYTF.

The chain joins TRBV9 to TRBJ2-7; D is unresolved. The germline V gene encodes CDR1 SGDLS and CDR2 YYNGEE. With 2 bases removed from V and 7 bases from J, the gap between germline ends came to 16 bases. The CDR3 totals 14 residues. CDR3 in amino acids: CASSVDLGAGEQYF. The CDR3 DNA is TGTGCCAGCAGCGTCGACCTAGGTGCTGGGGAGCAGTACTTC.

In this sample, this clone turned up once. CDR3 protein: CATLGREHTEAFF. Written as DNA, the CDR3 is TGTGCCACTCTGGGTCGGGAGCACACTGAAGCTTTCTTT. This sequence joins TRBV19 and TRBJ1-1, with D uncertain. V was pared by 10 bases and J by 3 bases, with 15 bases between. The CDR3 extends over 13 amino acids. Germline V gives CDR1 LNHDA, CDR2 SQIVND (reference sequence).

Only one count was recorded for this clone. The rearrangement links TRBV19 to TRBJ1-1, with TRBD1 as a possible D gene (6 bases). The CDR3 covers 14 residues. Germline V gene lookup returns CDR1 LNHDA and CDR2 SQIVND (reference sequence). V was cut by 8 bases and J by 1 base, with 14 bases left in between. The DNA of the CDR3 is TGTGCCAGTGGGAACCCACAGGGGAACACTGAAGCTTTCTTT. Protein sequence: CASGNPQGNTEAFF.

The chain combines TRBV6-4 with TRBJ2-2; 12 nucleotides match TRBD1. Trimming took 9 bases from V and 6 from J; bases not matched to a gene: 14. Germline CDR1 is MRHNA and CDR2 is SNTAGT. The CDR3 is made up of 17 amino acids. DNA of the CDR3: TGTGCCAGTTTACCGGGACAGGGGGCGATCTATCCCGGGGAGCTGTTTTTT. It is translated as CASLPGQGAIYPGELFF.

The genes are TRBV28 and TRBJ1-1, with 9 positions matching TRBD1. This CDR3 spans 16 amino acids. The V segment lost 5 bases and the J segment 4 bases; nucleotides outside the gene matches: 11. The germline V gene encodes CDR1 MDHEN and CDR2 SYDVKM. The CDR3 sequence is CASSAVETGGSTEAFF. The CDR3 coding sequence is TGTGCCAGCAGTGCCGTAGAGACAGGGGGGAGCACTGAAGCTTTCTTT.

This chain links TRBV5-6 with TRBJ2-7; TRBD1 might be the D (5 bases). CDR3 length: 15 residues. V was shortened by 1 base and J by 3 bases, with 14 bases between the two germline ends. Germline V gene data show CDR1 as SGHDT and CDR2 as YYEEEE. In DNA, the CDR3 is TGTGCCAGCAGCTTGTCTCGGATAGGGGTCTACGAGCAGTACTTC. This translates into CASSLSRIGVYEQYF.

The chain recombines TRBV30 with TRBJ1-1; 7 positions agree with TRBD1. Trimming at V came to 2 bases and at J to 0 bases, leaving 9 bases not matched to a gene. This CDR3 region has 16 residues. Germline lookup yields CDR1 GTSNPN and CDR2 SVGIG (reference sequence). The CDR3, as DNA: TGTGCCTGGAGTCTTAAACTGGGACAGCTGAACACTGAAGCTTTCTTT. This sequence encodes CAWSLKLGQLNTEAFF.

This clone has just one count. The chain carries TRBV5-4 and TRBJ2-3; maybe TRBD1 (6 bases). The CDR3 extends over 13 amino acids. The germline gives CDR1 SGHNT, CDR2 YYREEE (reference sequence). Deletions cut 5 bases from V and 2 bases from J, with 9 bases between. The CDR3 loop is CASSWDITDTQYF. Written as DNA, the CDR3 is TGTGCCAGCAGTTGGGACATCACAGATACGCAGTATTTT.

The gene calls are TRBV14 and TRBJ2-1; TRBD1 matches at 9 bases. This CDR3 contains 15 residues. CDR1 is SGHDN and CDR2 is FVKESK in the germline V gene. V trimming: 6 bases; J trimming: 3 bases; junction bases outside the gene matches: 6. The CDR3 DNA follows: TGTGCCAGCAGACCGGGACAGGGAGGCTACAATGAGCAGTTCTTC. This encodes CASRPGQGGYNEQFF.

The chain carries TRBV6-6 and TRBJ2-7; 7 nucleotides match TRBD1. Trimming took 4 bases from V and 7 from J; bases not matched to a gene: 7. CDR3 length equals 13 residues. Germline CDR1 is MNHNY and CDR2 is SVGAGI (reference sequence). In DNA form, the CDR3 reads TGTGCCAGCAGTTTTAGACAGGGCGGGGAGCAGTACTTC. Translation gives CASSFRQGGEQYF.

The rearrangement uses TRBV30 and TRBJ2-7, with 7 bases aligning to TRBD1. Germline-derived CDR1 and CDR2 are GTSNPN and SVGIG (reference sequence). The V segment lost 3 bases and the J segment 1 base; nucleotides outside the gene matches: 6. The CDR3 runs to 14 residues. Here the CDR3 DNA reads TGTGCCTGGAGCCAAAGGACAGGATCCTACGAGCAGTACTTC. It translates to CAWSQRTGSYEQYF.

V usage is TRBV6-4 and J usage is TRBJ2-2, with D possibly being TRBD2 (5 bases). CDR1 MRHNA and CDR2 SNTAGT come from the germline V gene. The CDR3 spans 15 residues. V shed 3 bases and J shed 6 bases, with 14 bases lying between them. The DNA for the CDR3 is TGTGCCAGCAGTGAGGAAACCGGGAAGGCCGGGGAGCTGTTTTTT. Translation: CASSEETGKAGELFF.

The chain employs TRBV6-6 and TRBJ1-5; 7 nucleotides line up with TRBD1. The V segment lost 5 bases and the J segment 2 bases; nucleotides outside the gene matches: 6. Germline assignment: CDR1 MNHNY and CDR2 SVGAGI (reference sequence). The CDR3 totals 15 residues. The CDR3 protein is CASSRRDSRNQPQHF. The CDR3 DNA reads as TGTGCCAGCAGTCGGCGGGACAGCCGCAATCAGCCCCAGCATTTT.